This T cell receptor (beta chain) was obtained from a study of spatial heterogeneity in lung cancer. Study-wide background: More than 8.5 raw reads, on average, carried each unique TCR and UMI combination. Findings and caveats of the study: One measure, the expanded intratumoral alpha and beta TCR count, tracked tumor mutation counts.

Points on this clonotype: Its specificity is not known.

Time point in this sample: sample taken at primary tumor resection. This CDR3 contains 15 residues. The germline CDR1 and CDR2 sequences are LNHDA and SQIVND (reference sequence). V shed 2 bases and J shed 8 bases, with 16 bases lying between them. TCRdb re-analysed the 5' RACE reads in MiXCR, keeping a single row per CDR3 protein. There are almost 3,000 distinct CDR3 sequences in the sample; approximately 12% occur only once, and approximately 22% lies in the top ten. Source: lung tumor tissue, taken at surgery. The clonotype comes from a male donor with early-stage non-small cell lung cancer. V is TRBV19 and J is TRBJ2-4; D remains unclear. In DNA form, the CDR3 reads TGTGCCAGTAGTATACAAGCTACCCGTGGGCACATTCAGTACTTC. Translated, it gives CASSIQATRGHIQYF.